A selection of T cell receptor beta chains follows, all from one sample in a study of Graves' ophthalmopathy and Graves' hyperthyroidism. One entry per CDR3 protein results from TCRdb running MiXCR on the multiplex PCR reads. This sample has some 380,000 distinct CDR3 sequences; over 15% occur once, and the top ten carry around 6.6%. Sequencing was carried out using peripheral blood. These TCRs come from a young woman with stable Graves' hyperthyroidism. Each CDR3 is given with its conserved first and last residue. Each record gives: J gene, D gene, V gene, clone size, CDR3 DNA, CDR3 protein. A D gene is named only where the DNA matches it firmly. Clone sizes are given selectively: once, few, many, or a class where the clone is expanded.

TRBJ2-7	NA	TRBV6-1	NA	TGTGCCAGCAGCCTCGGCCATCACAGTTCCTACGAGCAGTACTTC	CASSLGHHSSYEQYF
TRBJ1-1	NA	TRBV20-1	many	TGCAGTGCTCTAGGGGGGGAGAACACTGAAGCTTTCTTT	CSALGGENTEAFF
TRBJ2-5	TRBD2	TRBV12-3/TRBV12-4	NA	TGTGCCAGCAGTTTATCGACTAGCGGGAGGGGAGAGACCCAGTACTTC	CASSLSTSGRGETQYF
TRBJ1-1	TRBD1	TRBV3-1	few	TGTGCCAGCAGCCAGCAACAGGGGGGGAACACTGAAGCTTTCTTT	CASSQQQGGNTEAFF
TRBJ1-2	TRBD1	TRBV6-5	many	TGTGCCAGCACTACCAGGGGGTACTATGGCTACACCTTC	CASTTRGYYGYTF
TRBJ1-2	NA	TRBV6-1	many	TGTGCCAGCAGTAGTTCCCGTACTGGCTACACCTTC	CASSSSRTGYTF
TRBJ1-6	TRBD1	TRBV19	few	TGTGCCACCACAGGGGAAGGGGGTTCACCCCTCCACTTT	CATTGEGGSPLHF
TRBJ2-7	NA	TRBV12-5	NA	TGTGCTAGTGGTTTGGTCACAGGGAGGAACTCCTACGAGCAGTACTTC	CASGLVTGRNSYEQYF
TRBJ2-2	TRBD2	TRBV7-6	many	TGTGCCAGCAGCTTAGTTGGAGGGGGACTAGCGGGGACCGGGGAGCTGTTTTTT	CASSLVGGGLAGTGELFF
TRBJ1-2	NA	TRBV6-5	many	TGTGCCAGCAGTTCACGTCGACAGAGTCCCTATGGCTACACCTTC	CASSSRRQSPYGYTF
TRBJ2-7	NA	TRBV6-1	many	TGTGCCAGCAGGCTCGAGGGGGTTTCCTACGAGCAGTACTTC	CASRLEGVSYEQYF
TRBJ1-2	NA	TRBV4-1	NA	TGCGCCAGCAGCCAAGTTAGAACAGGGTCCTATGGCTACACCTTC	CASSQVRTGSYGYTF
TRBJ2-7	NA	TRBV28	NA	TGTGCCAGCAGTTTAGAGGACACCTACGAGCAGTACTTC	CASSLEDTYEQYF
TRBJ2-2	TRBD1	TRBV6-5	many	TGTGCCAGCAGTTACAGACAGGGGGTAGGGGAGCTGTTTTTT	CASSYRQGVGELFF
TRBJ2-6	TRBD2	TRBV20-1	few	TGCAGTGCTAGAAGCGGGGGGGTTACGGGGGCCAACGTCCTGACTTTC	CSARSGGVTGANVLTF
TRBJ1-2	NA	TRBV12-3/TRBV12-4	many	TGTGCCAGCACCCCCGGGCTGGGATCAAACTATGGCTACACCTTC	CASTPGLGSNYGYTF
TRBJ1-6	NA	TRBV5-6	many	TGTGCCAGCAGCTTGGTCATGACCAACCGGGATTCACCCCTCCACTTT	CASSLVMTNRDSPLHF
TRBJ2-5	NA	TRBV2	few	TGTGCCAGCAGTGAGAAGACCTTGGGGCTGGCCCAGTACTTC	CASSEKTLGLAQYF
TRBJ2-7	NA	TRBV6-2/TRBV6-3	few	TGTGCCAGCAGTTACGAGGCAGGGGAGTACGAGCAGTACTTC	CASSYEAGEYEQYF
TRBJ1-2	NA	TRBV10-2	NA	TGCGCCAGCAGGGCGATGAGGACTGGGGCCTATGGCTACACCTTC	CASRAMRTGAYGYTF
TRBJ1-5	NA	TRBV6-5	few	TGTGCCAGCAGTTACGACAAGCTGGAGCCCCAGCATTTT	CASSYDKLEPQHF
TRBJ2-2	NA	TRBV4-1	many	TGCGCCAGCAGCCAAGCGGGGACCGTGAAAGTTGGGGAGCTGTTTTTT	CASSQAGTVKVGELFF
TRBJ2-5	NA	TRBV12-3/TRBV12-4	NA	TGTGCCAGCAGCCGGGGGACGGGCGAGACCCAGTACTTC	CASSRGTGETQYF
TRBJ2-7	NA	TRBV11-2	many	TGTGCCAGCAGCTTGAGACGAGAGCAGTACTTC	CASSLRREQYF
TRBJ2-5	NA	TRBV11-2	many	TGTGCCAGCAGCTTAGTTGTGACAGGGACCCAGTACTTC	CASSLVVTGTQYF
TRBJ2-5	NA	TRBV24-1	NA	TGTGCCACCAGTTCTAGGGGCCGGGAGACCCAGTACTTC	CATSSRGRETQYF
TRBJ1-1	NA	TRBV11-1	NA	TGTGCCAGCAGCTTAGTGGGGGGTAGGATGAACACTGAAGCTTTCTTT	CASSLVGGRMNTEAFF
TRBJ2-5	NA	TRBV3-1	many	TGTGCCAGCAGCCGGACTCGACAAGAGACCCAGTACTTC	CASSRTRQETQYF